This T cell receptor beta chain was captured in a study of tumor-infiltrating lymphocytes in primary liver carcinoma. Overall study: Spanning 4.2 to 10 cm, the tumors were T1-T3 N0M0.

Germline assignment: CDR1 LGHNA and CDR2 YSLEER. With 3 bases removed from V and 3 bases from J, the gap between germline ends came to 17 bases. This CDR3 has 16 amino acids. Unsorted bulk tissue, roughly 20-34 mg of it, served as the source for co-extraction of RNA and DNA. Every tumor sample analyzed contained over 75% viable tumor cells. Details on this clonotype: Antigen specificity is unknown.

Study conclusions and caveats: The study found a significantly higher top-250-clone fraction in tumors than in blood (p = 0.039). Merely about 7-25% of top clones occurred in all five tumor regions.

With a constant-region primer, TCR beta cDNA was made from 450 to 500 ng of total RNA. The TCR beta library was amplified through three nested multiplex PCR rounds in a modified ARM-PCR procedure. Two initial PCR rounds of ten to eleven cycles each paired TRBV1-TRBV30 forward primers with a C-beta reverse primer. TCRdb redid the calling of the multiplex PCR reads with MiXCR, one entry per CDR3 protein. Of 30,000 to 40,000 distinct CDR3 sequences detected, roughly 69% appear once; the ten largest clones hold approximately 15%. Sequences were obtained from liver tumor tissue from sampling region 4. Subset of the sample: tumor region T4, right-lateral pole. V gene TRBV4-3 combines with J gene TRBJ1-2, with D possibly matching TRBD1 (6 bases). This clonotype was sampled from a man in his forties or fifties with primary liver carcinoma and hepatitis B virus infection. The CDR3 protein is CASSHAGAGRYYGYTF. Here the CDR3 DNA reads TGCGCCAGCAGCCACGCAGGGGCAGGGAGGTACTATGGCTACACCTTC.